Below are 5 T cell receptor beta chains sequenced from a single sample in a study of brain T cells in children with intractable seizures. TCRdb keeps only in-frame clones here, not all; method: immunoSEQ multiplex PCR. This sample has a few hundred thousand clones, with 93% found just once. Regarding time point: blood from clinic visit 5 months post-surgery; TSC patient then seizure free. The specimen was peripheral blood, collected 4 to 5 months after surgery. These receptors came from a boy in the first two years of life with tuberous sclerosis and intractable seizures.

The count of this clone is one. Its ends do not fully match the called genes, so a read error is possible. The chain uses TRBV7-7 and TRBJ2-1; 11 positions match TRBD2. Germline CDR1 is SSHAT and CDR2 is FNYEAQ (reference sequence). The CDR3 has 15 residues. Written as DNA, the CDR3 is TGTGCTAGCAGCCCAACCGGGACTAGCGGCACTGAGCAGTTCTTC. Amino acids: CASSPTGTSGTEQFF. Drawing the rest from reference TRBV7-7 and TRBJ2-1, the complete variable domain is GAGVSQSPRYKVTKRGQDVTLRCDPISSHATLYWYQQALGQGPEFLTYFNYEAQPDKSGLPSDRFSAERPEGSISTLTIQRTEQRDSAMYRCASSPTGTSGTEQFFGPGTRLTVL.

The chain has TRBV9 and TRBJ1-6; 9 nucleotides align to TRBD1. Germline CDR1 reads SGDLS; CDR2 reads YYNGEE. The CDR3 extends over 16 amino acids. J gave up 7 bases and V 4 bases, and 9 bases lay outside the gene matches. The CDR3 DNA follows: TGTGCCAGCAGCCAAGTGACAGGGGGAGCAAATTCACCCCTCCACTTT. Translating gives CASSQVTGGANSPLHF. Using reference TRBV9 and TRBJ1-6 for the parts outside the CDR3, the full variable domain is DSGVTQTPKHLITATGQRVTLRCSPRSGDLSVYWYQQSLDQGLQFLIQYYNGEERAKGNILERFSAQQFPDLHSELNLSSLELGDSALYFCASSQVTGGANSPLHFGNGTRLTVT.

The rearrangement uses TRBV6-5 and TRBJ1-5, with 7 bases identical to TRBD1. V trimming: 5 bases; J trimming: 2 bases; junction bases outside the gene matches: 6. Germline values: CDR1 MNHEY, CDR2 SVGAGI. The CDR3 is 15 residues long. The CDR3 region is CASSNRQGRNQPQHF. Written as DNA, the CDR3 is TGTGCCAGCAGTAACCGACAGGGTCGCAATCAGCCCCAGCATTTT.

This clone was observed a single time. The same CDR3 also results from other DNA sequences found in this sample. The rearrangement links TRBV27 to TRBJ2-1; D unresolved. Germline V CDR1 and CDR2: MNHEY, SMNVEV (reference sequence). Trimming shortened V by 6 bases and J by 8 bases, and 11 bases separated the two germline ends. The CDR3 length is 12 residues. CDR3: CASSFLGDEQFF. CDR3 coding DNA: TGTGCCAGCAGCTTTCTAGGCGATGAGCAGTTCTTC.

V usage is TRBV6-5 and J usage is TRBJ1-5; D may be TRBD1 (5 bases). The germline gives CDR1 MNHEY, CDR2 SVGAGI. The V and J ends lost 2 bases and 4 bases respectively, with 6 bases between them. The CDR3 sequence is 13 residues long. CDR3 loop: CASSYEGNQPQHF. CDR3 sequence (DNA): TGTGCCAGCAGTTACGAGGGGAATCAGCCCCAGCATTTT.